This TCR beta chain derives from a study of T cells in Graves' hyperthyroidism and ophthalmopathy. Amplification yielded TCR beta CDR3 regions, with RNA transcripts as the source. The HTBI primer set served for first-round RT-PCR of the TCR CDR3. A single record per CDR3 protein comes from TCRdb applying MiXCR to the multiplex PCR reads. The sample shows some 50,000 distinct CDR3 sequences, less than 60% of them seen only once. This clonotype was observed a handful of times. Germline CDR1 reads GTSNPN; CDR2 reads SVGIG (reference sequence). The V gene lost 6 bases and the J gene lost 6 bases, with 14 bases spanning the gap. This CDR3 spans 13 amino acids.

The source material was blood. This TCR came from a woman between 50 and 59 years old with Graves' ophthalmopathy. V usage is TRBV30 and J usage is TRBJ1-4, with a tentative D call TRBD1 (6 bases). CDR3 sequence reads: CACSRRGYEKLFF. For the CDR3, the DNA is TGTGCCTGCTCCAGAAGGGGGTATGAAAAACTGTTTTTT. The variable domain in full, completed from reference TRBV30 and TRBJ1-4, reads SQTIHQWPATLVQPVGSPLSLECTVEGTSNPNLYWYRQAAGRGLQLLFYSVGIGQISSEVPQNLSASRPQDRQFILSSKKLLLSDSGFYLCACSRRGYEKLFFGSGTQLSVL.